This T cell receptor (beta chain) appears in the sequencing data of a study of blood T cell repertoires in COVID-19. TCRdb's table, derived via immunoSEQ multiplex PCR, lists solely in-frame clones and lacks some. This sample has about 160,000 clones; 80% to 95% occur once, and the top ten carry 2%. V lost 7 bases to trimming and J lost 3 bases, with 7 bases between them. Germline CDR1 is SGHRS and CDR2 is YFSETQ. The CDR3 loop spans 12 amino acids. Sequencing was carried out using peripheral blood. The rearrangement joins TRBV5-1 to TRBJ2-2; maybe TRBD2 (5 bases). This TCR came from a woman aged 60 to 75 with COVID-19, enrolled during active disease. CDR3 DNA: TGCGCCAGCCGGGATGACACCGGGGAGCTGTTTTTT. The encoded protein is CASRDDTGELFF.